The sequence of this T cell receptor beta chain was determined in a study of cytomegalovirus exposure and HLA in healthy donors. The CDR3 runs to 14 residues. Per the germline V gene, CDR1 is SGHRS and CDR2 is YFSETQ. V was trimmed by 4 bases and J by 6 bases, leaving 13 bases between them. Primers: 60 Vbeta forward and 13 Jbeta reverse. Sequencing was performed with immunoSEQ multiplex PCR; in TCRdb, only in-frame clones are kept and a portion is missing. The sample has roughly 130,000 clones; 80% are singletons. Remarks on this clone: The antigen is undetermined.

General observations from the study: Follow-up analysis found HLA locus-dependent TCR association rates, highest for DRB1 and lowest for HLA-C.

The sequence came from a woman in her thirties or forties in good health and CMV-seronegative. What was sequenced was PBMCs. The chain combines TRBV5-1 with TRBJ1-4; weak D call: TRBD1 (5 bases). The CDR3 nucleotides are TGCGCCAGCAGCAAATCGGGGGGGGATGAAAAACTGTTTTTT. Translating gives CASSKSGGDEKLFF.